This entry lists 31 T cell receptor beta chains sequenced from one sample in a study of T cell responses to AZD1222 COVID-19 vaccine. Data came from immunoSEQ multiplex PCR; TCRdb stores just in-frame clones and leaves some out. The data show roughly 98,000 clones, roughly nine tenths seen once. Sequencing was performed on peripheral blood, taken on day 0 of AZD1222 vaccination. These receptors all come from an adult in good health.

The rearrangement uses TRBV5-1 and TRBJ2-5; TRBD1 or TRBD2 may be the D gene (6 bases each). The CDR3 loop spans 14 amino acids. Germline V lookup: CDR1 SGHRS, CDR2 YFSETQ. The germline V and J ends were trimmed by 3 bases and 5 bases, with 14 bases remaining between them. CDR3 in DNA: TGCGCCAGCAGCTCGACAGGAGGGGATGAGACCCAGTACTTC. Amino acid sequence: CASSSTGGDETQYF.

The V gene is TRBV6-5, the J gene TRBJ1-1; D unclear. The length of the CDR3 is 13 residues. The V gene lost 8 bases and the J gene lost 4 bases, with 14 bases spanning the gap. Per the germline V gene, CDR1 is MNHEY and CDR2 is SVGAGI. DNA for the CDR3: TGTGCCAGCCGACGGGGAGCGGCCACTGAAGCTTTCTTT. Translating it yields CASRRGAATEAFF.

The rearrangement uses TRBV24-1 and TRBJ1-1, with a possible D match to TRBD1 (6 bases). V gave up 4 bases and J gave up 0 bases, with 14 bases separating them. The CDR3 spans 16 residues. From germline, CDR1 is KGHDR and CDR2 SFDVKD. In DNA, the CDR3 is TGTGCCACCAGTGAGACCGGGACAAACATGAACACTGAAGCTTTCTTT. Translation gives CATSETGTNMNTEAFF.

The genes are TRBV5-1 and TRBJ1-4; the D is unclear. CDR1 is SGHRS, CDR2 YFSETQ, per germline. The CDR3 spans 16 residues. V lost 4 bases and J lost 2, with 15 bases in between. CDR3 nucleotide sequence: TGCGCCAGCAGCGGCCCCCCGGACCAGACTAATGAAAAACTGTTTTTT. Amino acids: CASSGPPDQTNEKLFF. Using reference TRBV5-1 and TRBJ1-4 for the parts outside the CDR3, the full variable domain is KAGVTQTPRYLIKTRGQQVTLSCSPISGHRSVSWYQQTPGQGLQFLFEYFSETQRNKGNFPGRFSGRQFSNSRSEMNVSTLELGDSALYLCASSGPPDQTNEKLFFGSGTQLSVL.

This chain connects TRBV6-5 to TRBJ1-2; 11 positions agree with TRBD1. The CDR3 runs 15 residues. V gave up 4 bases and J gave up 7 bases; unmatched junction bases: 8. Germline values: CDR1 MNHEY, CDR2 SVGAGI. The CDR3 loop reads CASSWGGTGGSGYTF. The CDR3, as DNA: TGTGCCAGCAGTTGGGGAGGGACAGGGGGATCTGGCTACACCTTC.

This clone was seen repeatedly, ten times or more. The V call is TRBV2, the J call TRBJ1-2, with D perhaps TRBD1 (5 bases). The CDR3 has 13 amino acids. Germline V lookup: CDR1 SNHLY, CDR2 FYNNEI. Trimming stripped 10 bases from V and 0 bases from J, with 12 bases between. The chain's CDR3 is CATVGDTNYGYTF. CDR3 bases: TGTGCCACCGTGGGGGATACTAACTATGGCTACACCTTC.

J is TRBJ1-2 and V is TRBV6-5; TRBD1 matches 7 bases. The CDR3 contains 13 residues. V lost 5 bases to trimming and J lost 6 bases; unmatched junction nucleotides: 6. From germline, CDR1 is MNHEY and CDR2 SVGAGI. The CDR3 DNA follows: TGTGCCAGCAGTCCCAGGGGGATGAATGGCTACACCTTC. The encoded protein is CASSPRGMNGYTF.

This clone came up once. The rearrangement joins TRBV18 to TRBJ2-7; D unresolved. CDR1 KGHSH and CDR2 LQKENI come from the germline V gene. V shed 4 bases and J shed 2 bases, with 6 bases lying between them. The CDR3 has 12 residues. CDR3: CASSRDPYEQYF. The CDR3 DNA reads TGTGCCAGCTCACGCGACCCCTACGAGCAGTACTTC.

The chain carries TRBV3-1 (or the pseudogene TRBV3-2) and TRBJ1-2, with D possibly matching TRBD1 (6 bases). The V gene lost 0 bases and the J gene lost 3 bases, with 14 bases spanning the gap. The germline gives CDR1 LGHDT, CDR2 YNNKEL (reference sequence). This CDR3 contains 16 residues. CDR3 sequence reads: CASSQDGGGKYYGYTF. The CDR3 nucleotides are TGTGCCAGCAGCCAAGATGGAGGGGGGAAGTACTATGGCTACACCTTC.

The V and J genes are TRBV19 and TRBJ2-3; perhaps TRBD1 as D (5 bases). The V and J ends lost 1 base and 2 bases respectively, with 10 bases between them. Germline V gene lookup returns CDR1 LNHDA and CDR2 SQIVND (reference sequence). There are 15 residues in the CDR3. The CDR3 DNA follows: TGTGCCAGTAGTATAGTGGGGCCACTCACAGATACGCAGTATTTT. Translation gives CASSIVGPLTDTQYF. Together with reference TRBV19 and TRBJ2-3, the CDR3 gives the full variable domain: DGGITQSPKYLFRKEGQNVTLSCEQNLNHDAMYWYRQDPGQGLRLIYYSQIVNDFQKGDIAEGYSVSREKKESFPLTVTSAQKNPTAFYLCASSIVGPLTDTQYFGPGTRLTVL.

The chain combines TRBV13 with TRBJ1-1; D not resolved. CDR1 and CDR2 (germline): PRHDT, FYEKMQ (reference sequence). The CDR3 consists of 13 residues. The V gene lost 2 bases and the J gene lost 8 bases, with 12 bases spanning the gap. The CDR3 sequence is CASSLPLGLEAFF. CDR3 nucleotide sequence: TGTGCCAGCAGCTTACCCCTCGGACTAGAAGCTTTCTTT.

The chain links TRBV4-2 to TRBJ1-2; D perhaps matches TRBD1 (6 bases). The CDR3 length is 17 residues. The V end was cut by 1 base, the J end by 0 bases, with 15 bases between. Germline lookup yields CDR1 LGHNA and CDR2 YNFKEQ. The CDR3 reads CASSQAPPGAANYGYTF. The CDR3 bases are TGTGCCAGCAGCCAAGCCCCCCCGGGGGCTGCTAACTATGGCTACACCTTC.

The chain has TRBV29-1 and TRBJ1-5, with 10 bases that match TRBD1. The CDR3 sequence is 14 residues long. CDR1 is SQVTM, CDR2 ANQGSEA, per germline. J gave up 4 bases and V 6 bases, and 6 bases lay outside the gene matches. CDR3 residues: CSVAEGQGNQPQHF. The CDR3 nucleotides read TGCAGCGTGGCCGAGGGACAGGGGAATCAGCCCCAGCATTTT.

V and J are TRBV19 and TRBJ2-2; D is unclear. The CDR3 consists of 17 residues. Trimming shortened V by 1 base and J by 0 bases, and 12 bases separated the two germline ends. CDR1 and CDR2 (germline): LNHDA, SQIVND (reference sequence). The CDR3 nucleotides are TGTGCCAGTAGTATAGTCTTCGGCAGCGCGAACACCGGGGAGCTGTTTTTT. Translation gives CASSIVFGSANTGELFF.

The chain is built from TRBV28 and TRBJ1-5, with D tentatively TRBD1 (5 bases). This CDR3 comprises 13 residues. The V gene lost 3 bases and the J gene lost 7 bases, with 10 bases spanning the gap. Per the germline V gene, CDR1 is MDHEN and CDR2 is SYDVKM. The CDR3 here is CASSLGEVQPQHF. In DNA form, the CDR3 reads TGTGCCAGCAGTTTGGGGGAGGTCCAGCCCCAGCATTTT.

This chain links TRBV19 with TRBJ2-5; D perhaps matches TRBD2 (6 bases). V lost 2 bases and J lost 7, with 17 bases in between. Germline values: CDR1 LNHDA, CDR2 SQIVND (reference sequence). The CDR3 is made up of 15 amino acids. The CDR3 is CASSISLEGPATQYF. The DNA of the CDR3 is TGTGCCAGTAGTATAAGCTTGGAGGGTCCAGCGACCCAGTACTTC.

Written as DNA, the CDR3 is TGTGCCAGCAGCTCTAAGTCGGGCTCCTACAATGAGCAGTTCTTC. This translates into CASSSKSGSYNEQFF. The chain employs TRBV7-3 and TRBJ2-1; no clear D gene. Germline V lookup: CDR1 SGHTA, CDR2 FQGTGA. This CDR3 has 15 amino acids. Trimming shortened V by 4 bases and J by 0 bases, and 10 bases separated the two germline ends.

The chain combines TRBV3-1 (or the pseudogene TRBV3-2) with TRBJ1-3; TRBD1 matches 9 bases. This CDR3 spans 20 amino acids. Losses at the gene ends were 3 bases for V and 3 bases for J; bases not matched to a gene: 18. The germline CDR1 and CDR2 sequences are LGHDT and YNNKEL (reference sequence). CDR3 coding DNA: TGTGCCAGCAGCCAGACGAGGTTGGGACAGGGCCGTTCTGGTGGAAACACCATATATTTT. Its protein is CASSQTRLGQGRSGGNTIYF.

A single count supports this clone. This chain connects TRBV7-9 to TRBJ1-5; TRBD1 might be the D (5 bases). Between the trimmed V and J ends, which lost 3 bases and 0 bases, there was a span of 9 bases. Looked up from germline, CDR1 is SEHNR and CDR2 is FQNEAQ (reference sequence). The CDR3 totals 15 residues. The CDR3 region is CASSFSDSSNQPQHF. Written as DNA, the CDR3 is TGTGCCAGCAGCTTTAGCGACAGTAGCAATCAGCCCCAGCATTTT. The whole variable domain, remainder taken from reference TRBV7-9 and TRBJ1-5, is DTGVSQNPRHKITKRGQNVTFRCDPISEHNRLYWYRQTLGQGPEFLTYFQNEAQLEKSRLLSDRFSAERPKGSFSTLEIQRTEQGDSAMYLCASSFSDSSNQPQHFGDGTRLSIL.

This rearrangement joins TRBV24-1 to TRBJ2-6, with no clear D. Trimming took 3 bases from V and 0 from J, leaving 8 bases between them. This CDR3 spans 16 amino acids. Germline V CDR1 and CDR2: KGHDR, SFDVKD. CDR3 sequence (DNA): TGTGCCACCAGTGATACGGCCCTCTCTGGGGCCAACGTCCTGACTTTC. This translates into CATSDTALSGANVLTF.

The chain joins TRBV5-4 to TRBJ2-5; 7 bases are shared with TRBD1. Unmatched junction bases numbered 8, after V lost 4 bases and J lost 2 bases. The CDR3 spans 15 residues. Germline loops: CDR1 SGHNT, CDR2 YYREEE (reference sequence). DNA of the CDR3: TGTGCCAGCAGCCCTGCCGGGACAGCGCAAGAGACCCAGTACTTC. Translating it yields CASSPAGTAQETQYF.

This clone has just one count. The chain employs TRBV3-1 (or the pseudogene TRBV3-2) and TRBJ2-5; D is tentatively TRBD1 or TRBD2 (5 bases each). Germline-derived CDR1 and CDR2 are LGHDT and YNNKEL (reference sequence). Trimming took off 1 base at V and 5 bases at J, with 17 bases between the two ends. The CDR3 sequence is 16 residues long. For the CDR3, the DNA is TGTGCCAGCAGCCAAGCCACCTCCAACTGGGGGGAGACCCAGTACTTC. The encoded protein is CASSQATSNWGETQYF.

The chain is built from TRBV7-9 and TRBJ2-2; D is unclear. This CDR3 is built from 9 residues. Germline V gives CDR1 SEHNR, CDR2 FQNEAQ (reference sequence). Trimming shortened V by 11 bases and J by 7 bases, and 5 bases separated the two germline ends. The CDR3 nucleotides are TGTGCCGCCGACGGGGAGCTGTTTTTT. Translating gives CAADGELFF.

V gene TRBV9 combines with J gene TRBJ1-3; D gene unclear. This CDR3 comprises 16 residues. CDR1 is SGDLS, CDR2 YYNGEE, per germline. The V end was cut by 0 bases, the J end by 0 bases, with 10 bases between. The CDR3, as DNA: TGTGCCAGCAGCGTAGGCAGTCCCGTCTCTGGAAACACCATATATTTT. The encoded protein is CASSVGSPVSGNTIYF.

The chain couples TRBV19 to TRBJ2-7; 11 bases are a match to TRBD2. CDR3 length: 17 residues. V lost 5 bases and J lost 2; bases outside the gene matches: 11. CDR1 is LNHDA and CDR2 is SQIVND in the germline V gene (reference sequence). The CDR3 spells CASSGPGLAGVPYEQYF. CDR3 DNA: TGTGCCAGTAGTGGACCCGGACTAGCGGGCGTCCCCTACGAGCAGTACTTC.

The chain recombines TRBV30 with TRBJ1-3, with a possible D match to TRBD1 (5 bases). The V gene's germline CDR1 is GTSNPN and CDR2 SVGIG (reference sequence). The germline V and J ends were trimmed by 2 bases and 5 bases, with 16 bases remaining between them. The length of the CDR3 is 15 residues. This chain's CDR3 is CAWSSGGAERNTIYF. Here the CDR3 DNA reads TGTGCCTGGAGTTCCGGGGGTGCCGAGAGAAACACCATATATTTT.

This chain links TRBV4-1 with TRBJ1-5; 9 nucleotides align to TRBD1. Germline V lookup: CDR1 MGHRA, CDR2 YSYEKL. V dropped 2 bases and J dropped 4; count of bases not matched to a gene: 3. CDR3 length equals 15 residues. The DNA of the CDR3 is TGCGCCAGCAGCCAATTGACAGGGGGGAATCAGCCCCAGCATTTT. Protein product: CASSQLTGGNQPQHF.

The CDR3 nucleotides read TGTGCCAGCTCACCTTCGGATTTTGCAGGGGTGGATGAAAAACTGTTTTTT. It translates to CASSPSDFAGVDEKLFF. The gene calls are TRBV18 and TRBJ1-4; tentatively, D is TRBD1 (6 bases). The CDR3 has 17 amino acids. The germline gives CDR1 KGHSH, CDR2 LQKENI. Trimming removed 3 bases at V and 6 bases at J, with 20 bases between.

V gene TRBV7-3 combines with J gene TRBJ2-7; D is unresolved. The CDR3 has 16 residues. Trimming left V 1 base short and J 2 bases short, with 15 bases between. The germline V gene has CDR1 SGHTA and CDR2 FQGTGA. CDR3 region: CASSLITPGLAYEQYF. In nucleotides, the CDR3 is TGTGCCAGCAGCTTAATAACCCCAGGTTTGGCCTACGAGCAGTACTTC.

The chain is built from TRBV5-4 and TRBJ2-3; weak D call: TRBD2 (6 bases). The CDR3 is made up of 16 amino acids. Germline V gives CDR1 SGHNT, CDR2 YYREEE (reference sequence). Trimming stripped 4 bases from V and 7 bases from J, with 22 bases between. The CDR3 bases are TGTGCCAGCAGCGACCGTGGAGGGCCGGCGACAAATACGCAGTATTTT. This gives the protein CASSDRGGPATNTQYF.

This chain links TRBV9 with TRBJ2-6; D is unclear. CDR1 and CDR2 (germline): SGDLS, YYNGEE. Trimming removed 0 bases from V and 2 bases from J, with 12 bases in between. CDR3 length equals 17 residues. The CDR3, as DNA: TGTGCCAGCAGCGTAGATCAACTGTCCCCTGGGGCCAACGTCCTGACTTTC. Protein product: CASSVDQLSPGANVLTF.